Below, 26 T cell receptor beta chains from the same sample are listed, as sequenced in a study of OX40 agonist ivuxolimab in advanced cancers. Clones were read by immunoSEQ multiplex PCR, and TCRdb kept only the in-frame ones, dropping some. The sample consists of about 79,000 clones, 94% of them appearing once. The sequencing here drew on CD4+ or CD8+ T cells sorted from blood, taken in a trial of the OX40 agonist ivuxolimab. The source is an adult with an advanced solid tumor such as melanoma, head and neck, liver or kidney cancer.

The genes are TRBV2 and TRBJ1-1; 7 bases fit TRBD1. Germline-derived CDR1 and CDR2 are SNHLY and FYNNEI. The CDR3 has 15 amino acids. The V gene end was trimmed by 1 base and the J gene end by 4 bases; junction bases not matched to a gene: 6. The CDR3 nucleotides read TGTGCCAGCAGTGAAGGGATAGGGGGCGGCACTGAAGCTTTCTTT. Amino acids: CASSEGIGGGTEAFF.

The chain couples TRBV7-8 to TRBJ1-1; 7 bases fit TRBD1. This CDR3 is 16 amino acids long. Germline V gene data show CDR1 as SGHVS and CDR2 as FQNEAQ. J was trimmed by 2 bases and V by 0 bases; bases with no gene match: 6. The chain's CDR3 is CASSLADRVGNTEAFF. For the CDR3, the DNA is TGTGCCAGCAGCTTAGCAGACAGGGTGGGTAACACTGAAGCTTTCTTT.

V is TRBV10-3 and J is TRBJ1-1; no firm D call. The CDR3 has 13 amino acids. Looked up from germline, CDR1 is ENHRY and CDR2 is SYGVKD. V lost 0 bases and J lost 11, with 13 bases in between. CDR3: CAISESASLSAFF. CDR3 coding DNA: TGTGCCATCAGTGAGTCGGCTTCCCTGTCGGCTTTCTTT.

This clone was counted once. The chain has TRBV5-4 and TRBJ2-5, with unresolved D. This CDR3 spans 13 amino acids. V lost 0 bases and J 3 bases, leaving 6 bases between the germline ends. The germline V gene encodes CDR1 SGHNT and CDR2 YYREEE (reference sequence). CDR3 bases: TGTGCCAGCAGCTTGGCGTCGGAAGAGACCCAGTACTTC. Its translation is CASSLASEETQYF.

CDR3 sequence: CASSQISGGVTEVLTF. The CDR3 nucleotides are TGTGCCAGTAGCCAGATATCAGGGGGCGTCACGGAGGTCCTGACTTTC. J is TRBJ2-6 and V is TRBV19, with TRBD1 matching 8 bases. The CDR3 runs to 16 residues. Germline V gives CDR1 LNHDA, CDR2 SQIVND (reference sequence). The J segment lost 13 bases and the V segment lost 6 bases, leaving 17 bases of the junction unmatched.

The chain employs TRBV7-6 and TRBJ1-5; no clear D. CDR1 and CDR2 (germline): SGHVS, FNYEAQ. V gave up 5 bases and J gave up 3 bases, with 14 bases separating them. The CDR3 extends over 15 amino acids. This chain's CDR3 is CASSASPRDNQPQHF. The CDR3 DNA is TGTGCCAGCAGCGCAAGTCCTCGGGACAATCAGCCCCAGCATTTT.

V and J are TRBV7-2 and TRBJ2-7; D is undetermined. Trimming cost V 5 bases and J 0 bases, with 2 bases left between them. There are 11 residues in the CDR3. CDR1 is SGHTA, CDR2 FQGNSA, per germline. CDR3 DNA: TGTGCCAGCAGCACCTCCTACGAGCAGTACTTC. Amino acids: CASSTSYEQYF. The full variable domain, its missing parts supplied by reference TRBV7-2 and TRBJ2-7, is GAGVSQSPSNKVTEKGKDVELRCDPISGHTALYWYRQSLGQGLEFLIYFQGNSAPDKSGLPSDRFSAERTGGSVSTLTIQRTQQEDSAVYLCASSTSYEQYFGPGTRLTVT.

This chain joins TRBV28 and TRBJ2-7; a possible D gene is TRBD1 (6 bases). Per germline, CDR1 MDHEN and CDR2 SYDVKM. V was trimmed by 2 bases and J by 0 bases, leaving 14 bases between them. This CDR3 has 16 residues. The CDR3 DNA reads as TGTGCCAGCAGTTTAGATGGGACACCAAGCTCCTACGAGCAGTACTTC. This gives the protein CASSLDGTPSSYEQYF.

The chain employs TRBV13 and TRBJ2-7; D possibly corresponds to TRBD2 (5 bases). The CDR3 has 14 amino acids. Per the germline V gene, CDR1 is PRHDT and CDR2 is FYEKMQ (reference sequence). V shed 5 bases and J shed 0 bases, with 11 bases lying between them. CDR3 DNA sequence: TGTGCCAGCAGCCCCGGACTGCTCTCCTACGAGCAGTACTTC. Protein product: CASSPGLLSYEQYF. Supplemented by reference TRBV13 and TRBJ2-7, the full variable domain reads AAGVIQSPRHLIKEKRETATLKCYPIPRHDTVYWYQQGPGQDPQFLISFYEKMQSDKGSIPDRFSAQQFSDYHSELNMSSLELGDSALYFCASSPGLLSYEQYFGPGTRLTVT.

This chain uses TRBV6-1 with TRBJ2-7; tentatively, D is TRBD1 or TRBD2 (5 bases each). The CDR3 loop spans 14 amino acids. V shed 5 bases and J shed 4 bases, with 15 bases lying between them. Looked up from germline, CDR1 is MNHNS and CDR2 is SASEGT. The CDR3 reads CASSRRDGGYEQYF. The CDR3 DNA reads as TGTGCCAGCAGTCGCCGGGACGGAGGTTACGAGCAGTACTTC.

The chain couples TRBV19 to TRBJ1-1, with D possibly TRBD1 on 5 matching bases. Between the trimmed V and J ends, which lost 5 bases and 1 base, there was a span of 14 bases. The CDR3 spans 15 residues. From germline, CDR1 is LNHDA and CDR2 SQIVND (reference sequence). In DNA, the CDR3 is TGTGCCAGTAGTGCCGCCCAAACAGGGAACACTGAAGCTTTCTTT. It specifies CASSAAQTGNTEAFF.

The chain is built from TRBV5-1 and TRBJ1-1; D unresolved. Germline lookup yields CDR1 SGHRS and CDR2 YFSETQ. The CDR3 totals 15 residues. The V end was cut by 0 bases, the J end by 0 bases, with 9 bases between. The CDR3 coding sequence is TGCGCCAGCAGCTTGGGCCCGATTTTGAACACTGAAGCTTTCTTT. It encodes CASSLGPILNTEAFF.

This clone was seen only once. The genes are TRBV6-5 and TRBJ2-3; TRBD2 aligns across 10 bases. V was clipped by 5 bases and J by 0 bases; unmatched bases: 2. The CDR3 covers 15 residues. In germline, CDR1 is MNHEY, CDR2 SVGAGI. The CDR3 DNA follows: TGTGCCAGCAGTGGGACTAGCGTGAGCACAGATACGCAGTATTTT. Translating it yields CASSGTSVSTDTQYF.

The chain recombines TRBV19 with TRBJ1-2; D call uncertain. Germline V gene sequence: CDR1 LNHDA, CDR2 SQIVND (reference sequence). The length of the CDR3 is 15 residues. Between the trimmed V and J ends, which lost 2 bases and 8 bases, there was a span of 18 bases. CDR3 region: CASSIFLADERGYTF. CDR3 nucleotides: TGTGCCAGTAGTATATTCCTGGCGGACGAACGGGGCTACACCTTC.

The chain is built from TRBV29-1 and TRBJ2-7; D is perhaps TRBD2 (6 bases). Germline values: CDR1 SQVTM, CDR2 ANQGSEA. This CDR3 has 13 residues. V shed 5 bases and J shed 5 bases, with 16 bases lying between them. The CDR3 sequence: CSVLGAGSDEQYF. CDR3 bases: TGCAGCGTTCTAGGGGCCGGGAGTGACGAGCAGTACTTC.

V gene TRBV9 combines with J gene TRBJ2-3; 10 bases are shared with TRBD2. The CDR3 loop spans 14 amino acids. Germline lookup yields CDR1 SGDLS and CDR2 YYNGEE. V shed 2 bases, J shed 4 bases, and the junction held 1 base outside the gene matches. The CDR3 sequence: CASSVSGGPDTQYF. The CDR3 DNA reads as TGTGCCAGCAGCGTTAGCGGGGGGCCAGATACGCAGTATTTT.

CDR3 coding DNA: TGTGCCAGCAGCCTCGGGACAGGGGTAGATACGCAGTATTTT. Its translation: CASSLGTGVDTQYF. The chain links TRBV6-5 to TRBJ2-3, with 10 bases lining up with TRBD1. CDR1 and CDR2 from the germline V gene are MNHEY and SVGAGI. V lost 6 bases and J lost 5; bases outside the gene matches: 5. The CDR3 is 14 amino acids.

V gene TRBV5-1 combines with J gene TRBJ2-3, with TRBD2 matching 11 bases. Germline V gene data show CDR1 as SGHRS and CDR2 as YFSETQ. This CDR3 comprises 20 residues. With V trimmed by 3 bases and J by 5 bases, 20 bases remained unmatched. CDR3 region: CASSYFRGSSLAGDGDTQYF. DNA of the CDR3: TGCGCCAGCAGCTACTTCAGGGGATCCTCACTAGCGGGAGATGGAGATACGCAGTATTTT. The full variable domain, its missing parts supplied by reference TRBV5-1 and TRBJ2-3, is KAGVTQTPRYLIKTRGQQVTLSCSPISGHRSVSWYQQTPGQGLQFLFEYFSETQRNKGNFPGRFSGRQFSNSRSEMNVSTLELGDSALYLCASSYFRGSSLAGDGDTQYFGPGTRLTVL.

This clone has a single count. The chain is built from TRBV7-8 and TRBJ1-6; no definite D call. Germline assignment: CDR1 SGHVS and CDR2 FQNEAQ. The CDR3 contains 17 residues. Trimming left V 5 bases short and J 5 bases short, with 19 bases between. The CDR3 loop reads CASSPGHGNSDNSPLHF. CDR3 DNA: TGTGCCAGCAGCCCGGGCCACGGCAATTCGGATAATTCACCCCTCCACTTT.

This rearrangement joins TRBV28 to TRBJ2-5, with TRBD1 as a possible D gene (7 bases). With 8 bases removed from V and 5 bases from J, the gap between germline ends came to 15 bases. This CDR3 is 13 amino acids long. Germline lookup yields CDR1 MDHEN and CDR2 SYDVKM. This CDR3 reads CASGGGAGETQYF. CDR3 in DNA: TGTGCCAGCGGAGGGGGCGCGGGGGAGACCCAGTACTTC.

The chain joins TRBV5-6 to TRBJ2-3, with 7 bases matching TRBD1. V shed 0 bases and J 0 bases; nucleotides not matched to a gene: 4. Germline CDR1 SGHDT, CDR2 YYEEEE. The CDR3 totals 16 residues. The CDR3 DNA is TGTGCCAGCAGCTTGGAAGGGGGCCTTAGCACAGATACGCAGTATTTT. Protein sequence: CASSLEGGLSTDTQYF.

The chain carries TRBV27 and TRBJ2-4; D unresolved. Germline-derived CDR1 and CDR2 are MNHEY and SMNVEV (reference sequence). CDR3 size: 13 residues. The V end lost 7 bases, the J end lost 5 bases, and 12 bases lay between the germline ends. CDR3 sequence: CASKDQDENIQYF. CDR3 DNA sequence: TGTGCCAGCAAGGATCAGGACGAAAACATTCAGTACTTC.

V is TRBV28 and J is TRBJ1-1, with D hard to call. Trimming took off 2 bases at V and 2 bases at J, with 6 bases between the two ends. The CDR3 has 13 residues. From germline, CDR1 is MDHEN and CDR2 SYDVKM. The DNA of the CDR3 is TGTGCCAGCAGTTTACTACAAAACACTGAAGCTTTCTTT. This encodes CASSLLQNTEAFF.

V gene TRBV23-1 combines with J gene TRBJ2-5; perhaps TRBD1 as D (6 bases). TRBV23-1 is recorded as an ORF, its role being uncertain. The CDR3 totals 13 residues. V lost 6 bases to trimming and J lost 2 bases, with 10 bases between them. CDR3 coding DNA: TGCGCCAGCAGACAGGGACCTCAAGAGACCCAGTACTTC. This gives the protein CASRQGPQETQYF.

This sequence joins TRBV28 and TRBJ2-7; 9 positions agree with TRBD1. V shed 6 bases and J 6 bases; nucleotides not matched to a gene: 9. Germline-derived CDR1 and CDR2 are MDHEN and SYDVKM. This CDR3 is built from 14 residues. CDR3 loop: CASSWDREVSEQYF. The DNA for the CDR3 is TGTGCCAGCAGCTGGGACAGGGAGGTCAGCGAGCAGTACTTC.

This chain connects TRBV6-4 to TRBJ1-1; 7 positions match TRBD1. In germline, CDR1 is MRHNA, CDR2 SNTAGT. Losses at the gene ends were 4 bases for V and 7 bases for J; bases not matched to a gene: 9. This CDR3 has 14 amino acids. In DNA form, the CDR3 reads TGTGCCAGCAGTGCCTCGGGACAGCTAAATGAAGCTTTCTTT. Its translation: CASSASGQLNEAFF.